The 9 T cell receptor beta chains reported below all come from one sample, sequenced in a study of blood T cells in healthy people across ages (dated by TCRdb to the mid-2010s). Library preparation used 5' RACE. TCRdb shows the sequencer as Illumina HiSeq 2500. A second PCR of about 7 to 12 cycles was run with a J-beta primer mix and a sample-barcoded 5' primer. TCRdb handled the public reads itself, with Q25 trimming in fastp and clone calling in MiXCR, and kept productive beta chains. CDR3 protein sequences are deduplicated, and each keeps its most common genes and DNA. The sample table holds fewer than 900,000 distinct CDR3 sequences, of which roughly 45% were seen once. The ten most abundant clones make up 20% to 25% of the sample. The material sequenced was blood. These receptors all come from a woman aged 55-70 years in good health.

The CDR3 loop is CASSQLTSEYNEQFF. CDR3 nucleotide sequence: TGCGCCAGCAGCCAGTTAACTAGCGAATACAATGAGCAGTTCTTC. The chain links TRBV4-3 to TRBJ2-1; 7 nucleotides agree with TRBD2. V shed 3 bases, J shed 4 bases, and the junction held 6 bases outside the gene matches. CDR1 is LGHNA and CDR2 is YSLEER in the germline V gene. The CDR3 totals 15 residues.

The chain combines TRBV7-9 with TRBJ1-2, with 7 bases that match TRBD1. The length of the CDR3 is 15 residues. V shed 1 base and J 4 bases; nucleotides not matched to a gene: 6. The germline CDR1 and CDR2 sequences are SEHNR and FQNEAQ (reference sequence). For the CDR3, the DNA is TGTGCCAGCAGCTTAGGGGACAGAAGTTCCTATGGCTACACCTTC. Its translation: CASSLGDRSSYGYTF.

The V gene is TRBV20-1, the J gene TRBJ2-7, with D tentatively TRBD1 or TRBD2 (6 bases each). Germline V gene sequence: CDR1 DFQATT, CDR2 SNEGSKA (reference sequence). The CDR3 is made up of 12 amino acids. The V gene lost 5 bases and the J gene lost 5 bases, with 13 bases spanning the gap. CDR3 sequence: CSAPLGGHEQYF. CDR3 nucleotides: TGCAGTGCTCCCTTGGGGGGCCACGAGCAGTACTTC.

The chain couples TRBV15 to TRBJ2-3; 11 bases fit TRBD2. The V gene's germline CDR1 is LNHNV and CDR2 YYDKDF (reference sequence). The CDR3 is made up of 14 amino acids. V gave up 5 bases and J gave up 14 bases; unmatched junction bases: 12. The CDR3 protein is CATSPSSGGRPLYF. CDR3 coding DNA: TGTGCCACCAGCCCTTCTAGCGGGGGGCGCCCATTGTATTTT.

The chain uses TRBV12-3 or TRBV12-4 and TRBJ2-1; D gene uncertain. The CDR3 is 14 residues long. V lost 3 bases and J lost 2, with 8 bases in between. The CDR3 sequence: CASSLNSAYNEQFF. CDR3 in DNA: TGTGCCAGCAGTTTGAATTCGGCCTACAATGAGCAGTTCTTC.

Comments on this clonotype: This may be a read error: a much more frequent sequence differs by one nucleotide. The V gene is TRBV20-1, the J gene TRBJ2-7; 9 nucleotides agree with TRBD2. The CDR3 runs 15 residues. V was pared by 6 bases and J by 6 bases, with 15 bases of the junction left unmatched. CDR1 is DFQATT and CDR2 is SNEGSKA in the germline V gene (reference sequence). Written as DNA, the CDR3 is TGCAGTGCAAACCTGACTAGCGGAAGGGAGGGCGAGCAGTACTTC. Translated: CSANLTSGREGEQYF.

This clonotype was observed a few times. The chain is built from TRBV20-1 and TRBJ2-4; 11 bases are a match to TRBD2. This CDR3 is built from 17 residues. Germline loops: CDR1 DFQATT, CDR2 SNEGSKA (reference sequence). The V and J ends lost 6 bases and 6 bases, in that order; junction bases with no gene match: 16. The DNA of the CDR3 is TGCAGTGCCACAGAGGGGACTAGCGGTAGGACGGGAAACATTCAGTACTTC. Translating gives CSATEGTSGRTGNIQYF.

This chain uses TRBV20-1 with TRBJ2-7, with 7 bases lining up with TRBD2. The CDR3 contains 14 residues. The germline V gene encodes CDR1 DFQATT and CDR2 SNEGSKA (reference sequence). V dropped 5 bases and J dropped 4; count of bases not matched to a gene: 11. CDR3 nucleotides: TGCAGTGCTTTAAGGAGCGGGGTGACGTACGAGCAGTACTTC. Protein: CSALRSGVTYEQYF.

The V gene is TRBV9, the J gene TRBJ2-1; D ambiguous. TRBJ2-7 matches the DNA end more closely, so the J call is doubtful. CDR3 length equals 15 residues. Germline CDR1 is SGDLS and CDR2 is YYNGEE. CDR3 loop: CASSVADAVYNEQYF. The CDR3 DNA sequence: TGTGCCAGCAGCGTAGCGGACGCAGTCTACAATGAGCAGTACTTC.